Below are 32 T cell receptor beta chains sequenced from a single sample in a study of cytomegalovirus exposure and HLA in healthy donors. PCR employed 60 Vbeta and 13 Jbeta primers. The method was immunoSEQ multiplex PCR; TCRdb's version includes in-frame clones alone and lacks a portion of them. Here the sample spans about 200,000 clones, 82% being singletons. The sequenced sample was PBMCs. The receptors stem from a boy between 2 and 10 years old in good health and CMV-seronegative.

The chain has TRBV4-2 and TRBJ1-5; the D gene is possibly TRBD1 (6 bases). The CDR3 is made up of 15 amino acids. Between the trimmed V and J ends, which lost 5 bases and 4 bases, there was a span of 15 bases. Germline V gene sequence: CDR1 LGHNA, CDR2 YNFKEQ. The CDR3 region has the DNA TGTGCCAGCAGCGCGGACGTCGGGACAAATCAGCCCCAGCATTTT. Translated, it gives CASSADVGTNQPQHF.

V and J are TRBV7-8 and TRBJ2-2; TRBD1 aligns across 7 bases. The CDR3 loop spans 16 amino acids. Germline V gene lookup returns CDR1 SGHVS and CDR2 FQNEAQ. J gave up 8 bases and V 2 bases, and 11 bases lay outside the gene matches. The CDR3 loop reads CASSLPSEGGWGELFF. CDR3 in DNA: TGTGCCAGCAGCTTACCATCGGAAGGGGGCTGGGGGGAGCTGTTTTTT.

This sequence joins TRBV6-1 and TRBJ1-2; D unclear. The CDR3 has 10 residues. In germline, CDR1 is MNHNS, CDR2 SASEGT. V lost 6 bases to trimming and J lost 4 bases, with 3 bases between them. CDR3 loop: CASSFYGYTF. In DNA, the CDR3 is TGTGCCAGCAGCTTCTATGGCTACACCTTC.

This chain links TRBV12-2 with TRBJ1-3. TRBV12-2 is given as a pseudogene. The CDR3 is 14 amino acids. CDR3 in DNA: TGTGCAAGTCGCCCGGCGGTCTCTGGAAACACCATATATTTT. Translation: CASRPAVSGNTIYF.

This chain links TRBV18 with TRBJ1-2; no clear D gene. The CDR3 spans 16 residues. Trimming stripped 6 bases from V and 2 bases from J, with 19 bases between. The germline V gene has CDR1 KGHSH and CDR2 LQKENI. The CDR3 DNA follows: TGTGCCAGCTCCTACGGAGAGGGTAGCTCCAACTATGGCTACACCTTC. This encodes CASSYGEGSSNYGYTF.

Here the CDR3 reads CASSLLSGRGAGGELFF. Here the CDR3 DNA reads TGTGCCAGCAGTTTATTATCCGGCAGGGGTGCGGGCGGGGAGCTGTTTTTT. The chain is built from TRBV27 and TRBJ2-2; TRBD1 is a possible D gene (6 bases). This CDR3 has 17 residues. The germline V gene has CDR1 MNHEY and CDR2 SMNVEV (reference sequence). Trimming took off 1 base at V and 7 bases at J, with 19 bases between the two ends.

This chain joins TRBV7-9 and TRBJ2-1; 9 positions match TRBD2. V lost 4 bases and J lost 6; bases outside the gene matches: 13. The germline CDR1 and CDR2 sequences are SEHNR and FQNEAQ (reference sequence). This CDR3 region has 17 residues. Here the CDR3 DNA reads TGTGCCAGCAGCTCCCGAGGCTCCGGGACTAGCATCAATGAGCAGTTCTTC. Translating it yields CASSSRGSGTSINEQFF.

The CDR3 loop is CASSYVDGYTF. The CDR3 DNA is TGTGCCAGCAGTTACGTCGATGGCTACACCTTC. The chain links TRBV6-6 to TRBJ1-2; D remains unclear. V was pared by 2 bases and J by 6 bases, with 4 bases between. The CDR3 loop spans 11 amino acids. The germline V gene encodes CDR1 MNHNY and CDR2 SVGAGI (reference sequence).

The V and J genes are TRBV9 and TRBJ2-7, with D uncertain. Germline loops: CDR1 SGDLS, CDR2 YYNGEE. The CDR3 has 15 residues. V gave up 3 bases and J gave up 3 bases, with 16 bases separating them. CDR3 protein: CASSARSELFYEQYF. As DNA, the CDR3 is TGTGCCAGCAGCGCCAGGTCTGAGCTATTCTACGAGCAGTACTTC.

The chain links TRBV19 to TRBJ1-1, with TRBD1 as a possible D gene (5 bases). The V end was cut by 7 bases, the J end by 3 bases, with 12 bases between. This CDR3 is built from 13 residues. Germline loops: CDR1 LNHDA, CDR2 SQIVND (reference sequence). The CDR3 sequence is CASTWGGYTEAFF. The CDR3 bases are TGTGCCAGTACCTGGGGGGGGTACACTGAAGCTTTCTTT.

To note about this clone: One end of the junction does not line up with germline, which may come from a read error. Here the CDR3 reads CASSLTGYTDTQYF. In DNA form, the CDR3 reads TGTGCTAGCAGCCTGACAGGATACACAGATACGCAGTATTTT. The gene calls are TRBV7-7 and TRBJ2-3, with D maybe TRBD1 (6 bases). The CDR3 has 14 residues. Germline loops: CDR1 SSHAT, CDR2 FNYEAQ (reference sequence).

V is TRBV7-6 and J is TRBJ2-7, with 9 nucleotides matching TRBD2. CDR3 length: 16 amino acids. The V gene end was trimmed by 1 base and the J gene end by 5 bases; junction bases not matched to a gene: 9. CDR1 SGHVS and CDR2 FNYEAQ come from the germline V gene. The CDR3 DNA follows: TGTGCCAGCAGCTTAGGGCGGGGGGGCCATAGCGACGAGCAGTACTTC. Translation: CASSLGRGGHSDEQYF.

The chain uses TRBV19 and TRBJ2-1; 9 bases align to TRBD2. This CDR3 spans 15 amino acids. The trim removed 3 bases at V and 5 bases at J, leaving 5 bases unmatched. Germline loops: CDR1 LNHDA, CDR2 SQIVND (reference sequence). DNA for the CDR3: TGTGCCAGTAGTATTGGCGGGGGGGCCCACAATGAGCAGTTCTTC. Its protein product is CASSIGGGAHNEQFF.

The V gene is TRBV4-3, the J gene TRBJ2-1, with TRBD2 matching over 10 bases. J was trimmed by 5 bases and V by 0 bases; bases with no gene match: 4. In germline, CDR1 is LGHNA, CDR2 YSLEER. There are 16 residues in the CDR3. The CDR3 here is CASSQDSSGGDNEQFF. The CDR3 region has the DNA TGCGCCAGCAGCCAAGACTCAAGCGGGGGGGACAATGAGCAGTTCTTC.

The chain combines TRBV19 with TRBJ1-1; D is perhaps TRBD1 (6 bases). V gave up 6 bases and J gave up 5 bases, with 13 bases separating them. Looked up from germline, CDR1 is LNHDA and CDR2 is SQIVND (reference sequence). This CDR3 region has 13 residues. The CDR3 spells CASSPRGGTEAFF. The CDR3 nucleotides read TGTGCCAGTAGCCCCAGGGGCGGGACTGAAGCTTTCTTT.

The chain combines TRBV10-3 with TRBJ1-1, with 8 bases fitting TRBD1. There are 14 residues in the CDR3. CDR1 and CDR2 from the germline V gene are ENHRY and SYGVKD. Losses at the gene ends were 6 bases for V and 5 bases for J; bases not matched to a gene: 8. This chain's CDR3 is CAIRAGQEGTEAFF. The CDR3 DNA is TGTGCCATCAGGGCGGGACAGGAGGGGACTGAAGCTTTCTTT.

J is TRBJ2-5 and V is TRBV5-6; a weak D match, TRBD2 (5 bases). This CDR3 is built from 15 residues. CDR1 and CDR2 from the germline V gene are SGHDT and YYEEEE. Between the trimmed V and J ends, which lost 4 bases and 6 bases, there was a span of 19 bases. The CDR3 loop reads CASSRTSLGWQTQYF. CDR3 nucleotide sequence: TGTGCCAGCAGCCGCACTAGTCTAGGTTGGCAGACCCAGTACTTC.

V is TRBV5-3 and J is TRBJ1-1, with 9 bases that match TRBD1. TRBV5-3 is recorded as an ORF, its role being uncertain. The CDR3 extends over 19 amino acids. With V trimmed by 4 bases and J by 0 bases, 16 bases remained unmatched. CDR3 amino acids: CARSERNRGRGDLNTEAFF. The DNA of the CDR3 is TGTGCCAGAAGCGAGAGAAACAGGGGGCGCGGGGACCTGAACACTGAAGCTTTCTTT.

This clone was seen a single time. The rearrangement links TRBV29-1 to TRBJ1-2; D not resolved. The CDR3 spans 12 residues. CDR1 SQVTM and CDR2 ANQGSEA come from the germline V gene. Trimming pared 6 bases from V and 1 base from J, leaving 9 bases between. The DNA of the CDR3 is TGCAGCGTGGAACAGAATAACTATGGCTACACCTTC. As protein: CSVEQNNYGYTF. The whole variable domain, remainder taken from reference TRBV29-1 and TRBJ1-2, is SAVISQKPSRDICQRGTSLTIQCQVDSQVTMMFWYRQQPGQSLTLIATANQGSEATYESGFVIDKFPISRPNLTFSTLTVSNMSPEDSSIYLCSVEQNNYGYTFGSGTRLTVV.

V gene TRBV2 combines with J gene TRBJ2-2; tentatively, D is TRBD1 (6 bases). The CDR3 spans 14 residues. With 0 bases removed from V and 11 bases from J, the gap between germline ends came to 13 bases. CDR1 and CDR2 from the germline V gene are SNHLY and FYNNEI. The CDR3 nucleotides read TGTGCCAGCAGTGAAGCGCTTCTGGGGGCAGAGCTGTTTTTT. Protein product: CASSEALLGAELFF.

With respect to this clone: This same CDR3 is encoded by further DNA sequences in the sample. J is TRBJ1-1 and V is TRBV19; D uncertain. CDR3 length: 14 residues. Germline-derived CDR1 and CDR2 are LNHDA and SQIVND (reference sequence). V lost 3 bases and J lost 0, with 8 bases in between. The CDR3 nucleotides are TGTGCCAGTAGTATGGCGGTCATGAACACTGAAGCTTTCTTT. As protein: CASSMAVMNTEAFF.

This chain links TRBV19 with TRBJ1-3, with D hard to call. V was shortened by 5 bases and J by 3 bases, with 11 bases between the two germline ends. The germline CDR1 and CDR2 sequences are LNHDA and SQIVND (reference sequence). The CDR3 has 14 residues. The CDR3 nucleotides are TGTGCCAGTAGTGAGGATCGACTTGGAAACACCATATATTTT. Amino acids: CASSEDRLGNTIYF.

J is TRBJ2-1 and V is TRBV7-9, with TRBD2 matching over 10 bases. The germline V gene encodes CDR1 SEHNR and CDR2 FQNEAQ (reference sequence). Losses at the gene ends were 2 bases for V and 8 bases for J; bases not matched to a gene: 9. The CDR3 runs to 16 residues. CDR3 amino acids: CASSLSSGGARDEQFF. In DNA form, the CDR3 reads TGTGCCAGCAGCTTATCAAGCGGGGGGGCGAGGGATGAGCAGTTCTTC.

The V call is TRBV5-1, the J call TRBJ2-7; maybe TRBD1 (7 bases). The CDR3 is 14 amino acids. Trimming removed 2 bases at V and 3 bases at J, with 12 bases between. Germline V gene lookup returns CDR1 SGHRS and CDR2 YFSETQ. CDR3 DNA: TGCGCCAGCAGCTTTAGTCAGGGGGGCTACGAGCAGTACTTC. Its translation: CASSFSQGGYEQYF.

The V call is TRBV4-1, the J call TRBJ2-1; 8 nucleotides line up with TRBD2. The germline gives CDR1 MGHRA, CDR2 YSYEKL. The V gene end was trimmed by 0 bases and the J gene end by 5 bases; junction bases not matched to a gene: 6. The CDR3 runs to 16 residues. In nucleotides, the CDR3 is TGCGCCAGCAGCCAAGAATTCGGGGGGGCCCACAATGAGCAGTTCTTC. Its translation is CASSQEFGGAHNEQFF.

This clone was counted a single time. The chain has TRBV25-1 and TRBJ1-2, with 7 positions matching TRBD1. J lost 2 bases, V lost 4 bases, and 10 bases had no gene match. The germline V gene has CDR1 MGHDK and CDR2 SYGVNS. The CDR3 has 16 amino acids. The CDR3 sequence is CASSGFEWDRNYGYTF. DNA of the CDR3: TGTGCCAGCAGTGGTTTTGAGTGGGACAGAAACTATGGCTACACCTTC.

This clone showed up just once. The genes are TRBV2 and TRBJ1-1, with D possibly TRBD1 on 6 matching bases. The V end lost 6 bases, the J end lost 2 bases, and 13 bases lay between the germline ends. The CDR3 loop spans 14 amino acids. Germline V gene data show CDR1 as SNHLY and CDR2 as FYNNEI. CDR3 coding DNA: TGTGCCAGCAGGGGTGTAGGGGGTAACACTGAAGCTTTCTTT. This translates into CASRGVGGNTEAFF.

The rearrangement links TRBV18 to TRBJ2-5; possible D gene TRBD1, 5 bases. The CDR3 extends over 12 amino acids. In germline, CDR1 is KGHSH, CDR2 LQKENI. The V end lost 3 bases, the J end lost 5 bases, and 7 bases lay between the germline ends. Written as DNA, the CDR3 is TGTGCCAGCTCACCCCAGGGCGAGACCCAGTACTTC. Protein product: CASSPQGETQYF.

The gene calls are TRBV7-3 and TRBJ2-1, with 11 bases identical to TRBD2. The CDR3 sequence is 15 residues long. Germline V gene lookup returns CDR1 SGHTA and CDR2 FQGTGA. V shed 8 bases, J shed 6 bases, and the junction held 9 bases outside the gene matches. CDR3 in DNA: TGTGCCAGCTCCGACCCTAGCGGGGGGCCCAATGAGCAGTTCTTC. Translated: CASSDPSGGPNEQFF.

J is TRBJ2-6 and V is TRBV4-1, with D maybe TRBD2 (6 bases). CDR1 and CDR2 (germline): MGHRA, YSYEKL. The CDR3 consists of 16 residues. Between the trimmed V and J ends, which lost 0 bases and 1 base, there was a span of 7 bases. The CDR3 spells CASSQEGGSGANVLTF. CDR3 in DNA: TGCGCCAGCAGCCAAGAAGGAGGGTCTGGGGCCAACGTCCTGACTTTC.

The rearrangement uses TRBV6-1 and TRBJ1-5; D not certain. Germline CDR1 and CDR2: MNHNS and SASEGT. The CDR3 is 13 amino acids. V was pared by 2 bases and J by 5 bases, with 7 bases between. The CDR3 loop reads CASSEQWHQPQHF. For the CDR3, the DNA is TGTGCCAGCAGTGAACAATGGCATCAGCCCCAGCATTTT.

The V gene is TRBV27, the J gene TRBJ2-6; D is uncertain. CDR1 is MNHEY, CDR2 SMNVEV, per germline (reference sequence). This CDR3 has 17 amino acids. V was pared by 1 base and J by 0 bases, with 10 bases between. CDR3 nucleotide sequence: TGTGCCAGCAGTTTATGGTGGAGTTCCTCTGGGGCCAACGTCCTGACTTTC. This sequence encodes CASSLWWSSSGANVLTF.